This T cell receptor beta chain was captured by sequencing in a study of blood T cell repertoires in COVID-19. This CDR3 is 13 amino acids long. Trimming stripped 8 bases from V and 4 bases from J, with 14 bases between. Germline values: CDR1 WSHSY, CDR2 SAAADI. The protocol was immunoSEQ multiplex PCR, while the TCRdb copy is restricted to in-frame clones and leaves out a portion. The sample carries about 200,000 clones, about 90% recorded once. Specimen: peripheral blood. The chain recombines TRBV10-2 with TRBJ2-5; no clear D gene. This TCR was sampled from a man between 18 and 29 years old with active or convalescent COVID-19. CDR3 region: CASGDFRTETQYF. The DNA for the CDR3 is TGCGCCAGCGGAGACTTTAGAACAGAGACCCAGTACTTC.